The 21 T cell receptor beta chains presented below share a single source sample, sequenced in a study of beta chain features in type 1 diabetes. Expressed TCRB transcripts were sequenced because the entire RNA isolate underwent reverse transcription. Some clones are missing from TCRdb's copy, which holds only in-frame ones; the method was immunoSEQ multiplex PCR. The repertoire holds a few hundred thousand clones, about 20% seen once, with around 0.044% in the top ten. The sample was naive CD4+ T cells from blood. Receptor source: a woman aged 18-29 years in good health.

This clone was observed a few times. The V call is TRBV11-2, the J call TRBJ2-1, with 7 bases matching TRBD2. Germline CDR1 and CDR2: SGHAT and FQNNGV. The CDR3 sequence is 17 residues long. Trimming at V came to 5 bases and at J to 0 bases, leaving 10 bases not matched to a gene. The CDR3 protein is CASSTRLAGSSYNEQFF. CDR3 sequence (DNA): TGTGCCAGCAGCACAAGACTAGCTGGGAGCTCCTACAATGAGCAGTTCTTC.

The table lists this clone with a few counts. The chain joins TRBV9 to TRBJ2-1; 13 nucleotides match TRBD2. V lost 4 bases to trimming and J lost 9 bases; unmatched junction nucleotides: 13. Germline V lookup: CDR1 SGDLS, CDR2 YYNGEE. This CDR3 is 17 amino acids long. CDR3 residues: CASSPRTSGSPGGEQFF. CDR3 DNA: TGTGCCAGCAGCCCGAGGACTAGCGGGAGCCCCGGGGGTGAGCAGTTCTTC.

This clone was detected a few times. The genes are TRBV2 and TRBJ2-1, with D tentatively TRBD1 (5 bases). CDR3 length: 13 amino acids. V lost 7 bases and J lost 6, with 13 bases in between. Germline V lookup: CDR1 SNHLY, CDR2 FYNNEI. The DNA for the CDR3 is TGTGCCAGCATGGGGCGTCAGGGCAATGAGCAGTTCTTC. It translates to CASMGRQGNEQFF.

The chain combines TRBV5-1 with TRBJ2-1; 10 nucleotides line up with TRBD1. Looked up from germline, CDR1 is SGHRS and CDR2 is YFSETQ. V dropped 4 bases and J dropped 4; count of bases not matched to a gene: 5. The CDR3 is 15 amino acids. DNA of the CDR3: TGCGCCAGCAGCGCCGGGACAGGGGCGTACAATGAGCAGTTCTTC. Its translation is CASSAGTGAYNEQFF.

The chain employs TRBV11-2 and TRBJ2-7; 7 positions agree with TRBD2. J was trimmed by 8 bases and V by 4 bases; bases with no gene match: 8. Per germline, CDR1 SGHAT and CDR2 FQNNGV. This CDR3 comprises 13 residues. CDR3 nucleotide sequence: TGTGCCAGCAGCTACCAGCGGGAAGACCAGCAGTACTTC. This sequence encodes CASSYQREDQQYF.

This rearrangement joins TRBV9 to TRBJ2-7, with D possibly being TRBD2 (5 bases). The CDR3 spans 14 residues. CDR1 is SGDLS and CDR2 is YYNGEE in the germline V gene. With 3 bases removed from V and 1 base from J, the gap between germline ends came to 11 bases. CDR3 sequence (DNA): TGTGCCAGCAGCGCCCGGGATCTATCCTACGAGCAGTACTTC. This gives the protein CASSARDLSYEQYF.

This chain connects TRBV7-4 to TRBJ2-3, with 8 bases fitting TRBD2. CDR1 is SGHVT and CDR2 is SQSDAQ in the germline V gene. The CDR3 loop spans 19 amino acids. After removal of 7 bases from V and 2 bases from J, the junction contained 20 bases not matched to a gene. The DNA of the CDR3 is TGTGCCAGCACCCCAGAGGGGCGCCCTAGCGGGCAAATCACAGATACGCAGTATTTT. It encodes CASTPEGRPSGQITDTQYF.

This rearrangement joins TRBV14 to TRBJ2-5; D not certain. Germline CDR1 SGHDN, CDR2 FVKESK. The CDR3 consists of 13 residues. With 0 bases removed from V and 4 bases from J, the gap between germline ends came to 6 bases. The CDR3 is CASSQDSRETQYF. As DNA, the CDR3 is TGTGCCAGCAGCCAAGACTCTCGAGAGACCCAGTACTTC.

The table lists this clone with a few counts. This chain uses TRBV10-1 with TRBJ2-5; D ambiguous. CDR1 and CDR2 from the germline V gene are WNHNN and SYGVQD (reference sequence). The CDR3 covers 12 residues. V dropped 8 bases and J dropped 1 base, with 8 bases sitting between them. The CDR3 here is CASSRPQETQYF. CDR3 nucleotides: TGCGCCAGCTCCCGTCCCCAAGAGACCCAGTACTTC.

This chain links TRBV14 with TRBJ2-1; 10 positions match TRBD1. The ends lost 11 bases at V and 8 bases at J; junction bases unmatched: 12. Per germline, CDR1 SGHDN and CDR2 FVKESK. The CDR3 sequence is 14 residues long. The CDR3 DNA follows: TGTGCCTCTCAAGGGGGACAGGGGAACGATGAGCAGTTCTTC. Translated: CASQGGQGNDEQFF. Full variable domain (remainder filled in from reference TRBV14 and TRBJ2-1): EAGVTQFPSHSVIEKGQTVTLRCDPISGHDNLYWYRRVMGKEIKFLLHFVKESKQDESGMPNNRFLAERTGGTYSTLKVQPAELEDSGVYFCASQGGQGNDEQFFGPGTRLTVL.

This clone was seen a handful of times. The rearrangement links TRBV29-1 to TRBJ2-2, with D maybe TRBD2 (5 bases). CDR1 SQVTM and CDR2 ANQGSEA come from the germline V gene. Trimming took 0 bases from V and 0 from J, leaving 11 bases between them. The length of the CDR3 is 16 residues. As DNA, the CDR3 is TGCAGCGTTGAAGATCGGGAAGCCACGAACACCGGGGAGCTGTTTTTT. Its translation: CSVEDREATNTGELFF.

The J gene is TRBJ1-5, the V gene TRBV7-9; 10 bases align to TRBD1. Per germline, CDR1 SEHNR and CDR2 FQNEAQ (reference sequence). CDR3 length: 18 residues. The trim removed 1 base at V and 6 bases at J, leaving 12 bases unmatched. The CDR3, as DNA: TGTGCCAGCAGCTTAGGGGGGAGACAGGGGGCCTCAGGTCAGCCCCAGCATTTT. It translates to CASSLGGRQGASGQPQHF.

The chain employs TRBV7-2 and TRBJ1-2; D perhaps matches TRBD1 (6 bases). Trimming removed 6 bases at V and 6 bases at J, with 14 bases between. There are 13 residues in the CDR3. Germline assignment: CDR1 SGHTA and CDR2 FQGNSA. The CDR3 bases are TGTGCCAGCAGACCTTTTACAGGGAATGGCTACACCTTC. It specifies CASRPFTGNGYTF.

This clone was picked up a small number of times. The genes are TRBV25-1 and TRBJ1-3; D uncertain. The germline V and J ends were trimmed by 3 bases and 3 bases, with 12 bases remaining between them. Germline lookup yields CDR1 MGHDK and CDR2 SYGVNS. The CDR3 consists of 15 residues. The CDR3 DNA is TGTGCCAGCAGTGATTATGTGACAAGTGGAAACACCATATATTTT. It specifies CASSDYVTSGNTIYF.

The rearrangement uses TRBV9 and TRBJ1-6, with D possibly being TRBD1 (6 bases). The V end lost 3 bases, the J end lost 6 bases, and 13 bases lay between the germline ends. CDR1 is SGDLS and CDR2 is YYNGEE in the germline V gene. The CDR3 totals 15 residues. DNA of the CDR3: TGTGCCAGCAGCGCCGAGACAGGAAGTAATTCACCCCTCCACTTT. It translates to CASSAETGSNSPLHF. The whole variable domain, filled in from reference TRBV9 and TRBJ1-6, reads DSGVTQTPKHLITATGQRVTLRCSPRSGDLSVYWYQQSLDQGLQFLIQYYNGEERAKGNILERFSAQQFPDLHSELNLSSLELGDSALYFCASSAETGSNSPLHFGNGTRLTVT.

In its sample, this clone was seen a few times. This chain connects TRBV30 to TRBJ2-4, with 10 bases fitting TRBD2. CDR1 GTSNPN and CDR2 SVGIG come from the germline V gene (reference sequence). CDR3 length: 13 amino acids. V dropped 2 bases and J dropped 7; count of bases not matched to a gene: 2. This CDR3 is CAWSSAGGNIQYF. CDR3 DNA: TGTGCCTGGAGTTCAGCGGGAGGGAACATTCAGTACTTC.

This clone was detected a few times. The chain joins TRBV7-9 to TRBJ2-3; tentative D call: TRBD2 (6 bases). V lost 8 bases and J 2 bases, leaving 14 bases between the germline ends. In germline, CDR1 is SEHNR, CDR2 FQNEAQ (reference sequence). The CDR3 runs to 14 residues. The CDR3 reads CASRRGQYTDTQYF. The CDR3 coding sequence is TGTGCCAGCCGGCGGGGCCAGTACACAGATACGCAGTATTTT.

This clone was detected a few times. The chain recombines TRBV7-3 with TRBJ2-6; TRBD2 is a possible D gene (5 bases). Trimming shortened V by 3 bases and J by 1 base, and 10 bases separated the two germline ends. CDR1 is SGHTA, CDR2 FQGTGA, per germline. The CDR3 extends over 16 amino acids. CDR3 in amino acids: CASSFNRGSGANVLTF. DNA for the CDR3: TGTGCCAGCAGCTTTAATCGGGGTTCTGGGGCCAACGTCCTGACTTTC.

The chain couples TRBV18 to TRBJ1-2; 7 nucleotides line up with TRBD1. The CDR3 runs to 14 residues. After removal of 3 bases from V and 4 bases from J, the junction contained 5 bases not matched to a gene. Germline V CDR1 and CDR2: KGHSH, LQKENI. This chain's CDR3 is CASSPTGASYGYTF. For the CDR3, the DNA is TGTGCCAGCTCACCCACAGGGGCCTCCTATGGCTACACCTTC.

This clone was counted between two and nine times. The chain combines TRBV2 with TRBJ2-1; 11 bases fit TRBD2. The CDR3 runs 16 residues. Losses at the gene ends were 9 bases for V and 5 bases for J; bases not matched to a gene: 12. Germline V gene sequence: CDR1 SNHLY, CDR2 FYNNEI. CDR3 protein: CASGSYSGRVDNEQFF. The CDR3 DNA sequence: TGTGCCAGTGGGAGCTATAGCGGGAGGGTCGACAATGAGCAGTTCTTC.

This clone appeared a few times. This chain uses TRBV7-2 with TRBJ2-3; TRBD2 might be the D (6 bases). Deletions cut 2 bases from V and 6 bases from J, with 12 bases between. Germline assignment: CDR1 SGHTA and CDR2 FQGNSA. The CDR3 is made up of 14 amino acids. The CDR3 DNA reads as TGTGCCAGCAGCTTACCCCGGGGGTATGATACGCAGTATTTT. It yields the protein CASSLPRGYDTQYF. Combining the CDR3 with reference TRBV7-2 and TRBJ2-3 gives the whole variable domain GAGVSQSPSNKVTEKGKDVELRCDPISGHTALYWYRQSLGQGLEFLIYFQGNSAPDKSGLPSDRFSAERTGGSVSTLTIQRTQQEDSAVYLCASSLPRGYDTQYFGPGTRLTVL.